What follows are 31 T cell receptor beta chains derived from one specimen sequenced in a study of T cells in Graves' hyperthyroidism and ophthalmopathy. The source material, RNA transcripts, was used to amplify TCR beta CDR3 regions. HTBI primers were employed in a first-round RT-PCR of the TCR CDR3. One entry per CDR3 protein results from TCRdb running MiXCR on the multiplex PCR reads. The sample consists of approximately 400,000 distinct CDR3 sequences, 20% to 30% of them appearing once. Material: blood. Receptor source: a man aged 45-65 years with Graves' hyperthyroidism.

This clonotype was seen at least ten times. This chain uses TRBV2 with TRBJ2-3; 8 nucleotides match TRBD2. Germline-derived CDR1 and CDR2 are SNHLY and FYNNEI. Trimming removed 3 bases from V and 4 bases from J; junction bases left unmatched: 6. This CDR3 has 15 amino acids. CDR3 protein: CASSDLGLAADTQYF. In nucleotides, the CDR3 is TGTGCCAGCAGTGATCTCGGACTAGCCGCAGATACGCAGTATTTT.

V is TRBV20-1 and J is TRBJ2-1, with TRBD2 matching 15 bases. CDR3 length equals 14 residues. V shed 3 bases and J 10 bases; nucleotides not matched to a gene: 4. Germline V gives CDR1 DFQATT, CDR2 SNEGSKA (reference sequence). The CDR3 sequence is CSARGLAGGFEQFF. CDR3 bases: TGCAGTGCTAGGGGACTAGCGGGAGGATTCGAGCAGTTCTTC.

This clonotype was counted only a few times. In DNA, the CDR3 is TGTGCCAGTAGTGTCCGACATTCGGAGACCCAGTACTTC. Translation gives CASSVRHSETQYF. The chain links TRBV19 to TRBJ2-5; no firm D call. V lost 5 bases, J lost 5 bases, and 12 bases lay in between. The CDR3 contains 13 residues. The germline V gene has CDR1 LNHDA and CDR2 SQIVND (reference sequence).

At least ten counts were recorded for this clonotype. The V call is TRBV6-1, the J call TRBJ1-1; TRBD1 might be the D (5 bases). V was clipped by 8 bases and J by 8 bases, with 12 bases between them. This CDR3 is built from 11 residues. Germline CDR1 MNHNS, CDR2 SASEGT. CDR3 region: CASSGRFEAFF. The CDR3 coding sequence is TGTGCCAGCTCAGGGAGGTTCGAAGCTTTCTTT.

This clonotype showed up many times. The rearrangement links TRBV11-2 to TRBJ2-3, with D tentatively TRBD2 (6 bases). Germline values: CDR1 SGHAT, CDR2 FQNNGV. Trimming shortened V by 6 bases and J by 6 bases, and 31 bases separated the two germline ends. The CDR3 consists of 19 residues. CDR3 sequence reads: CASSSTLRSSDRERDTQYF. DNA for the CDR3: TGTGCCAGCAGTTCAACACTCAGGTCTAGCGACCGAGAACGGGATACGCAGTATTTT. Using reference TRBV11-2 and TRBJ2-3 for the parts outside the CDR3, the full variable domain is EAGVAQSPRYKIIEKRQSVAFWCNPISGHATLYWYQQILGQGPKLLIQFQNNGVVDDSQLPKDRFSAERLKGVDSTLKIQPAKLEDSAVYLCASSSTLRSSDRERDTQYFGPGTRLTVL.

The sample holds a few counts of this clonotype. This rearrangement joins TRBV6-5 to TRBJ2-7; D is unclear. The CDR3 runs 17 residues. Germline assignment: CDR1 MNHEY and CDR2 SVGAGI. V was shortened by 0 bases and J by 2 bases, with 17 bases between the two germline ends. CDR3 region: CASSYSYPGSAPYEQYF. DNA of the CDR3: TGTGCCAGCAGTTACTCATATCCCGGGTCAGCCCCCTACGAGCAGTACTTC.

This clonotype was observed many times. The chain combines TRBV11-2 with TRBJ2-7, with D perhaps TRBD1 or TRBD2 (5 bases each). This CDR3 is built from 16 residues. CDR1 and CDR2 from the germline V gene are SGHAT and FQNNGV. The germline V and J ends were trimmed by 5 bases and 2 bases, with 19 bases remaining between them. The CDR3 nucleotides read TGTGCCAGCAGCCCCGGATCCGGGACGGAAGCCTACGAGCAGTACTTC. Translated, it gives CASSPGSGTEAYEQYF.

This clonotype occurred many times. V usage is TRBV6-1 and J usage is TRBJ2-1; D is perhaps TRBD1 (6 bases). Deletions cut 5 bases from V and 5 bases from J, with 25 bases between. Germline V lookup: CDR1 MNHNS, CDR2 SASEGT. The CDR3 runs to 18 residues. CDR3 coding DNA: TGTGCCAGCAGTCACCGGGACAAGGGTTTCAGGCCCGACAATGAGCAGTTCTTC. This gives the protein CASSHRDKGFRPDNEQFF.

This sequence joins TRBV7-2 and TRBJ2-1; unclear D gene. Germline assignment: CDR1 SGHTA and CDR2 FQGNSA. V shed 5 bases and J shed 5 bases, with 10 bases lying between them. The CDR3 loop spans 13 amino acids. Written as DNA, the CDR3 is TGTGCCAGCAGCATCGGAAGACACAATGAGCAGTTCTTC. Encoded protein: CASSIGRHNEQFF. Full variable domain (missing parts from reference TRBV7-2 and TRBJ2-1): GAGVSQSPSNKVTEKGKDVELRCDPISGHTALYWYRQSLGQGLEFLIYFQGNSAPDKSGLPSDRFSAERTGGSVSTLTIQRTQQEDSAVYLCASSIGRHNEQFFGPGTRLTVL.

This clonotype was seen a handful of times. V is TRBV12-3 or TRBV12-4 and J is TRBJ2-4; D assignment may be TRBD1 or TRBD2 (5 bases each). This CDR3 has 11 residues. V lost 5 bases to trimming and J lost 6 bases, with 5 bases between them. CDR3 coding DNA: TGTGCCAGCAGTGGGGGAAACATTCAGTACTTC. As protein: CASSGGNIQYF.

This clonotype was seen many times. The chain links TRBV7-2 to TRBJ2-1; D may be TRBD2 (7 bases). The germline CDR1 and CDR2 sequences are SGHTA and FQGNSA. This CDR3 contains 16 residues. Trimming shortened V by 5 bases and J by 7 bases, and 21 bases separated the two germline ends. The CDR3 sequence: CASSLRGGLGGNEQFF. The CDR3 nucleotides read TGTGCCAGCAGCCTCCGGGGAGGACTAGGGGGGAATGAGCAGTTCTTC.

This clonotype came up a few times. The rearrangement uses TRBV6-6 and TRBJ1-5; D remains ambiguous. CDR3 length equals 15 residues. From germline, CDR1 is MNHNY and CDR2 SVGAGI (reference sequence). Trimming shortened V by 0 bases and J by 4 bases, and 10 bases separated the two germline ends. The CDR3 region is CASSYSFPPNQPQHF. CDR3 nucleotide sequence: TGTGCCAGCAGTTACTCCTTCCCGCCGAATCAGCCCCAGCATTTT.

The genes are TRBV5-6 and TRBJ1-1, with D possibly matching TRBD1 (5 bases). The germline V gene has CDR1 SGHDT and CDR2 YYEEEE. V was trimmed by 0 bases and J by 7 bases, leaving 10 bases between them. The length of the CDR3 is 13 residues. CDR3 sequence reads: CASSLGGLHEAFF. CDR3 DNA: TGTGCCAGCAGCTTGGGGGGCTTACATGAAGCTTTCTTT.

The chain carries TRBV29-1 and TRBJ2-5; a possible D gene is TRBD2 (6 bases). V dropped 6 bases and J dropped 2 bases, with 16 bases sitting between them. The germline V gene encodes CDR1 SQVTM and CDR2 ANQGSEA. The length of the CDR3 is 14 residues. The DNA for the CDR3 is TGCAGCGTCGGGAGAACAGGAGTTCAAGAGACCCAGTACTTC. Its translation is CSVGRTGVQETQYF.

This clonotype came up a few times. At one boundary the junction diverges from the germline segment, which might be a read error. CDR3 in amino acids: CSTRDTWARTSGSIQETQYF. The DNA of the CDR3 is TGCAGTACTAGAGATACTTGGGCGAGGACTAGCGGGAGCATCCAAGAGACCCAGTACTTC. The chain couples TRBV20-1 to TRBJ2-5, with TRBD2 identical over 13 bases. Germline CDR1 DFQATT, CDR2 SNEGSKA (reference sequence). This CDR3 is 20 amino acids long.

This chain uses TRBV6-1 with TRBJ2-2; 11 bases fit TRBD2. V gave up 9 bases and J gave up 1 base; unmatched junction bases: 7. The CDR3 spans 16 residues. Germline CDR1 and CDR2: MNHNS and SASEGT. The CDR3 DNA sequence: TGTGCCAGAGGGGCTAGCGGGAGGCGGAACACCGGGGAGCTGTTTTTT. Its protein is CARGASGRRNTGELFF.

This clonotype was observed at least ten times. This sequence joins TRBV2 and TRBJ2-7, with D hard to call. Per germline, CDR1 SNHLY and CDR2 FYNNEI. CDR3 size: 15 residues. Trimming removed 6 bases from V and 3 bases from J, with 18 bases in between. The CDR3 spells CASRNYLDGSYEQYF. The CDR3 bases are TGTGCCAGCAGAAATTACTTGGACGGAAGCTACGAGCAGTACTTC.

The count of this clonotype is one. V usage is TRBV5-8 and J usage is TRBJ2-1, with D perhaps TRBD2 (6 bases). The CDR3 runs to 15 residues. CDR1 and CDR2 (germline): SGHTS, YDEGEE. The germline V and J ends were trimmed by 1 base and 5 bases, with 13 bases remaining between them. CDR3 amino acids: CASSLYGGINNEQFF. The CDR3 DNA follows: TGTGCCAGCAGCTTGTACGGCGGGATCAACAATGAGCAGTTCTTC. The whole variable domain, filled in from reference TRBV5-8 and TRBJ2-1, reads EAGVTQSPTHLIKTRGQQATLRCSPISGHTSVYWYQQALGLGLQFLLWYDEGEERNRGNFPPRFSGRQFPNYSSELNVNALELEDSALYLCASSLYGGINNEQFFGPGTRLTVL.

The chain combines TRBV10-3 with TRBJ1-6, with D possibly TRBD1 on 6 matching bases. The germline gives CDR1 ENHRY, CDR2 SYGVKD. The CDR3 runs 14 residues. The V and J ends lost 3 bases and 9 bases respectively, with 12 bases between them. The CDR3, as DNA: TGTGCCATCAGTGATGTGGGGGCGAGTTCACCCCTCCACTTT. This gives the protein CAISDVGASSPLHF.

The table lists this clonotype with many counts. J is TRBJ2-5 and V is TRBV28; possible D gene TRBD1, 5 bases. This CDR3 comprises 14 residues. From germline, CDR1 is MDHEN and CDR2 SYDVKM. The V gene lost 6 bases and the J gene lost 2 bases, with 13 bases spanning the gap. Here the CDR3 DNA reads TGTGCCAGCAGAAGACAGAGTACTCAAGAGACCCAGTACTTC. Its protein product is CASRRQSTQETQYF.

The chain combines TRBV29-1 with TRBJ2-7; perhaps TRBD1 as D (8 bases). Trimming shortened V by 6 bases and J by 0 bases, and 18 bases separated the two germline ends. CDR1 and CDR2 from the germline V gene are SQVTM and ANQGSEA. This CDR3 has 15 residues. CDR3 sequence: CSVLGGTGSSYEQYF. In DNA, the CDR3 is TGCAGCGTCCTCGGGGGGACAGGTAGCTCCTACGAGCAGTACTTC.

The chain combines TRBV28 with TRBJ2-5; 10 nucleotides align to TRBD2. Germline V gene sequence: CDR1 MDHEN, CDR2 SYDVKM. V was pared by 5 bases and J by 5 bases, with 11 bases of the junction left unmatched. The CDR3 loop spans 16 amino acids. DNA for the CDR3: TGTGCCAGCAGTCCCGCTTTCAGCGGGAGGGGGGAGACCCAGTACTTC. Protein sequence: CASSPAFSGRGETQYF. Full variable domain (outside the CDR3, taken from reference TRBV28 and TRBJ2-5): DVKVTQSSRYLVKRTGEKVFLECVQDMDHENMFWYRQDPGLGLRLIYFSYDVKMKEKGDIPEGYSVSREKKERFSLILESASTNQTSMYLCASSPAFSGRGETQYFGPGTRLLVL.

The chain recombines TRBV5-1 with TRBJ2-2; D is unresolved. Trimming removed 3 bases at V and 8 bases at J, with 14 bases between. The V gene's germline CDR1 is SGHRS and CDR2 YFSETQ. The CDR3 consists of 14 residues. CDR3 DNA: TGCGCCAGCAGCTACCAGCTGGATCCGGGGGAGCTGTTTTTT. This sequence encodes CASSYQLDPGELFF.

The chain couples TRBV5-5 to TRBJ2-3; D is undetermined. Germline CDR1 SGHKS, CDR2 YYEKEE (reference sequence). The CDR3 covers 12 residues. Trimming left V 2 bases short and J 2 bases short, with 3 bases between. The CDR3 region has the DNA TGTGCCAGCAGCTTTCACACAGATACGCAGTATTTT. This sequence encodes CASSFHTDTQYF.

V gene TRBV6-1 combines with J gene TRBJ2-5, with 7 nucleotides matching TRBD2. The CDR3 totals 15 residues. V shed 5 bases, J shed 4 bases, and the junction held 10 bases outside the gene matches. CDR1 is MNHNS, CDR2 SASEGT, per germline. CDR3 region: CASSQSGVPSETQYF. The DNA of the CDR3 is TGTGCCAGCAGTCAGAGCGGGGTGCCATCAGAGACCCAGTACTTC.

This clonotype showed up many times. V is TRBV7-2 and J is TRBJ2-4; 11 bases match TRBD2. CDR1 and CDR2 from the germline V gene are SGHTA and FQGNSA. The CDR3 covers 14 residues. The V gene end was trimmed by 5 bases and the J gene end by 7 bases; junction bases not matched to a gene: 4. The CDR3 nucleotides read TGTGCCAGCAGCCGCCCTAGCGGGGGGAACATTCAGTACTTC. Translation gives CASSRPSGGNIQYF. Complete variable domain (other parts from reference TRBV7-2 and TRBJ2-4): GAGVSQSPSNKVTEKGKDVELRCDPISGHTALYWYRQSLGQGLEFLIYFQGNSAPDKSGLPSDRFSAERTGGSVSTLTIQRTQQEDSAVYLCASSRPSGGNIQYFGAGTRLSVL.

The chain carries TRBV5-5 and TRBJ2-1; D possibly corresponds to TRBD2 (5 bases). Trimming took 6 bases from V and 0 from J, leaving 16 bases between them. This CDR3 spans 16 amino acids. Germline V CDR1 and CDR2: SGHKS, YYEKEE (reference sequence). The CDR3 is CASTADWGYSYNEQFF. CDR3 nucleotides: TGTGCCAGCACTGCGGACTGGGGATACTCCTACAATGAGCAGTTCTTC.

This clonotype has at least ten counts. This chain uses TRBV7-6 with TRBJ2-7; 12 positions agree with TRBD2. This CDR3 spans 16 amino acids. Germline values: CDR1 SGHVS, CDR2 FNYEAQ. V was pared by 0 bases and J by 6 bases, with 6 bases of the junction left unmatched. For the CDR3, the DNA is TGTGCCAGCAGCTTAGCCCCGACTAGCGGGAGACGCGAGCAGTACTTC. It specifies CASSLAPTSGRREQYF. The variable domain in full, completed from reference TRBV7-6 and TRBJ2-7, reads GAGVSQSPRYKVTKRGQDVALRCDPISGHVSLYWYRQALGQGPEFLTYFNYEAQQDKSGLPNDRFSAERPEGSISTLTIQRTEQRDSAMYRCASSLAPTSGRREQYFGPGTRLTVT.

The chain combines TRBV5-5 with TRBJ2-7; TRBD1 matches 9 bases. This CDR3 spans 14 amino acids. CDR1 is SGHKS, CDR2 YYEKEE, per germline (reference sequence). V lost 5 bases, J lost 6 bases, and 9 bases stayed unmatched. This CDR3 is CASSPGTGKAEQYF. CDR3 bases: TGTGCCAGCAGTCCCGGGACAGGGAAAGCCGAGCAGTACTTC.

The V call is TRBV9, the J call TRBJ2-5; D is undetermined. The CDR3 totals 16 residues. Germline V gene sequence: CDR1 SGDLS, CDR2 YYNGEE. V shed 0 bases and J shed 5 bases, with 17 bases lying between them. The CDR3 DNA reads as TGTGCCAGCAGCGTAGCAGGTCGGCAGCTGGGGGAGACCCAGTACTTC. Encoded protein: CASSVAGRQLGETQYF.

Ten or more counts support this clonotype. The chain carries TRBV28 and TRBJ2-7; the D gene is possibly TRBD2 (6 bases). The CDR3 has 16 residues. The germline CDR1 and CDR2 sequences are MDHEN and SYDVKM. The V end was cut by 4 bases, the J end by 1 base, with 17 bases between. The chain's CDR3 is CASSSPAAGRSYEQYF. The CDR3 DNA follows: TGTGCCAGCAGTTCACCTGCGGCCGGGAGATCCTACGAGCAGTACTTC.